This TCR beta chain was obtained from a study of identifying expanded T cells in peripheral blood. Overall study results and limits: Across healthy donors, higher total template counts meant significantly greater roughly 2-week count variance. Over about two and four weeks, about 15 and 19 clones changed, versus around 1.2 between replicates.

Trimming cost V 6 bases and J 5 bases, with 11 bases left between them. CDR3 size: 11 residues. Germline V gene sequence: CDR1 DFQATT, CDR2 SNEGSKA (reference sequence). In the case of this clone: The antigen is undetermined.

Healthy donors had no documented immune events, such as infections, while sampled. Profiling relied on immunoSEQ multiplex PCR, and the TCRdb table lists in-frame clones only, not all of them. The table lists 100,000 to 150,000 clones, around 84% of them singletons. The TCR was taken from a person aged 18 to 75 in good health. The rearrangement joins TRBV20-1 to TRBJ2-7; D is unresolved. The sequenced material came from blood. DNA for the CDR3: TGCAGTGCGGAAAGGGCCCACGAGCAGTACTTC. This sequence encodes CSAERAHEQYF.